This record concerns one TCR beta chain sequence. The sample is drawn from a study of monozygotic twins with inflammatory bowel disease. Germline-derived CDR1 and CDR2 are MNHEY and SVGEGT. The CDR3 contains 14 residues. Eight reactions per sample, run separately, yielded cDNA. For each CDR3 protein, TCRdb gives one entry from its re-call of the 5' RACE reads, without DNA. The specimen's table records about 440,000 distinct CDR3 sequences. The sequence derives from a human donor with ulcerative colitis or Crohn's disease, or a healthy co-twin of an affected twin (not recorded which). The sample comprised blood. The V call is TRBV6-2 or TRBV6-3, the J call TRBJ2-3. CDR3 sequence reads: CASTYSRATDTQYF.